Following are 15 T cell receptor beta chains from one sample sequenced in a study of sequential checkpoint blockade in melanoma. Stated treatment: randomized to nivolumab then ipilimumab (arm A) or the reverse (arm B). Only in-frame clones appear in the TCRdb table, and some are missing; sequencing was by immunoSEQ multiplex PCR. The sample has approximately 21,000 clones; around 80% are singletons. The sequences come from CD8+ T cells sorted from blood (inferred from file names), collected from a patient given nivolumab and ipilimumab in sequence. These receptors were obtained from a human donor with melanoma.

The chain links TRBV11-2 to TRBJ2-7, with D possibly being TRBD2 (5 bases). This CDR3 contains 15 residues. V was pared by 1 base and J by 3 bases, with 13 bases between. Per germline, CDR1 SGHAT and CDR2 FQNNGV. The CDR3 is CASSLVRGSNYEQYF. In nucleotides, the CDR3 is TGTGCCAGCAGCTTAGTTCGGGGATCGAACTACGAGCAGTACTTC.

This rearrangement joins TRBV13 to TRBJ1-1; perhaps TRBD1 as D (5 bases). The length of the CDR3 is 14 residues. V lost 5 bases and J lost 1, with 11 bases in between. Germline V lookup: CDR1 PRHDT, CDR2 FYEKMQ (reference sequence). The CDR3, as DNA: TGTGCCAGCAGCCCATTAAGGGGGAACACTGAAGCTTTCTTT. Protein: CASSPLRGNTEAFF.

The genes are TRBV7-2 and TRBJ1-1; D not resolved. V gave up 5 bases and J gave up 0 bases, with 19 bases separating them. This CDR3 is built from 17 residues. Germline V gene lookup returns CDR1 SGHTA and CDR2 FQGNSA. CDR3 DNA: TGTGCCAGCAGCCCTTCTTCGGTGGGCCCCATGAACACTGAAGCTTTCTTT. It yields the protein CASSPSSVGPMNTEAFF.

DNA of the CDR3: TGTGCCACCAGCAGAGCCGTCAGGGGGCAGCTGGCTGGCTACACCTTC. It translates to CATSRAVRGQLAGYTF. The genes are TRBV15 and TRBJ1-2, with 8 bases lining up with TRBD1. The length of the CDR3 is 16 residues. The trim removed 1 base at V and 7 bases at J, leaving 11 bases unmatched. Germline loops: CDR1 LNHNV, CDR2 YYDKDF (reference sequence).

This rearrangement joins TRBV2 to TRBJ1-4, with 11 nucleotides matching TRBD1. Germline V gene lookup returns CDR1 SNHLY and CDR2 FYNNEI. This CDR3 has 16 residues. Trimming at V came to 3 bases and at J to 5 bases, leaving 5 bases not matched to a gene. Here the CDR3 DNA reads TGTGCCAGCAGTGAGGAGGGGGACAGGGGGAATGAAAAACTGTTTTTT. It translates to CASSEEGDRGNEKLFF.

The rearrangement uses TRBV28 and TRBJ1-1, with 7 bases lining up with TRBD1. V trimming: 6 bases; J trimming: 6 bases; junction bases outside the gene matches: 13. This CDR3 contains 15 residues. In germline, CDR1 is MDHEN, CDR2 SYDVKM. CDR3 nucleotides: TGTGCCAGCAGCCTAACAACAGGGGTAGTCGCTGAAGCTTTCTTT. As protein: CASSLTTGVVAEAFF.

This clone was observed a few times. This chain uses TRBV28 with TRBJ1-1; possible D gene TRBD1, 6 bases. The V and J ends lost 8 bases and 1 base respectively, with 17 bases between them. Germline CDR1 MDHEN, CDR2 SYDVKM. This CDR3 contains 15 residues. The CDR3: CASRTVHPGNTEAFF. The CDR3 coding sequence is TGTGCCAGCCGGACAGTTCACCCTGGGAACACTGAAGCTTTCTTT.

The J gene is TRBJ1-2, the V gene TRBV28; D might be TRBD1 (6 bases). The V end was cut by 6 bases, the J end by 1 base, with 21 bases between. The CDR3 spans 17 residues. The germline CDR1 and CDR2 sequences are MDHEN and SYDVKM. As DNA, the CDR3 is TGTGCCAGCAGCCCAGGGGCGACGACGCTCTATAACTATGGCTACACCTTC. Protein: CASSPGATTLYNYGYTF.

This clone turned up a few times. The chain employs TRBV27 and TRBJ2-7; 7 positions agree with TRBD1. The CDR3 is 13 amino acids. Trimming removed 6 bases from V and 3 bases from J; junction bases left unmatched: 5. Per germline, CDR1 MNHEY and CDR2 SMNVEV (reference sequence). This chain's CDR3 is CASSPTGHYEQYF. The CDR3 DNA reads TGTGCCAGCAGCCCGACAGGGCACTACGAGCAGTACTTC.

This clone was counted between two and nine times. Compared with germline, one end of the junction differs, possibly owing to a read error. This sequence joins TRBV30 and TRBJ1-3, with 7 bases that match TRBD1. The CDR3 runs to 11 residues. In germline, CDR1 is GTSNPN, CDR2 SVGIG (reference sequence). The CDR3: CAWSNPGQKNF. CDR3 DNA sequence: TGTGCCTGGAGTAACCCGGGACAGAAAAATTTT.

This clone was seen more than once but under ten times. The chain carries TRBV7-9 and TRBJ2-7; 9 bases are a match to TRBD2. The CDR3 sequence is 14 residues long. CDR1 and CDR2 from the germline V gene are SEHNR and FQNEAQ (reference sequence). Trimming took 4 bases from V and 5 from J; bases not matched to a gene: 6. The CDR3 coding sequence is TGTGCCAGCAGCTCGTGGGTAGCGGGGGACGAGCAGTACTTC. Translation gives CASSSWVAGDEQYF.

The CDR3 DNA follows: TGTGCCAGCAGCTTCACCCGTGGGCACACTGAAGCTTTCTTT. Protein: CASSFTRGHTEAFF. This chain joins TRBV5-4 and TRBJ1-1; D is unclear. The CDR3 has 14 amino acids. Trimming stripped 2 bases from V and 3 bases from J, with 11 bases between. Germline V CDR1 and CDR2: SGHNT, YYREEE (reference sequence). The variable domain in full, with the rest retrieved from reference TRBV5-4 and TRBJ1-1, is ETGVTQSPTHLIKTRGQQVTLRCSSQSGHNTVSWYQQALGQGPQFIFQYYREEENGRGNFPPRFSGLQFPNYSSELNVNALELDDSALYLCASSFTRGHTEAFFGQGTRLTVV.

This clone was observed once. For the CDR3, the DNA is TGTGCCAGCAGCGTAGAAGGACAGGGGCTCTCTGGAAACACCATATATTTT. This gives the protein CASSVEGQGLSGNTIYF. J is TRBJ1-3 and V is TRBV9, with TRBD1 identical over 9 bases. Germline V CDR1 and CDR2: SGDLS, YYNGEE. V lost 0 bases and J lost 0; bases outside the gene matches: 4. The CDR3 has 17 amino acids.

The chain combines TRBV4-2 with TRBJ1-6, with TRBD1 identical over 7 bases. The CDR3 runs to 15 residues. Trimming took 4 bases from V and 7 from J; bases not matched to a gene: 7. The germline V gene has CDR1 LGHNA and CDR2 YNFKEQ. Written as DNA, the CDR3 is TGTGCCAGCAGCCCTGCCGGGACAGAAAATTCACCCCTCCACTTT. This translates into CASSPAGTENSPLHF.

This rearrangement joins TRBV6-6 to TRBJ1-1; 11 bases agree with TRBD1. The CDR3 extends over 15 amino acids. V lost 2 bases and J lost 4; bases outside the gene matches: 3. Germline V lookup: CDR1 MNHNY, CDR2 SVGAGI (reference sequence). For the CDR3, the DNA is TGTGCCAGCAGTTACGAGGACAGGGGGCTCACTGAAGCTTTCTTT. Protein: CASSYEDRGLTEAFF.